The 14 T cell receptor beta chains given below trace back to one sample, sequenced in a study of shared clonotypes between healthy human individuals. This table comes from immunoSEQ multiplex PCR, and its TCRdb copy is limited to in-frame clones, with some not included. The data hold some 1 million clones, with around 74% observed a single time. Sequenced material: memory CD4+ T cells sorted from blood. The subset: CD45RA-negative fraction. The receptors were sampled from a man aged 18 to 35 in good health.

This clone was seen only once. The CDR3: CAIRGRADEQFF. CDR3 bases: TGTGCCATCCGCGGGAGGGCCGATGAGCAGTTCTTC. V gene TRBV6-5 combines with J gene TRBJ2-1; 9 nucleotides match TRBD2. The CDR3 spans 12 residues. J lost 8 bases, V lost 10 bases, and 6 bases had no gene match. The V gene's germline CDR1 is MNHEY and CDR2 SVGAGI.

This clone was found many times. The rearrangement uses TRBV4-1 and TRBJ2-3; D uncertain. Germline V gene data show CDR1 as MGHRA and CDR2 as YSYEKL. The CDR3 extends over 16 amino acids. V lost 0 bases, J lost 0 bases, and 10 bases lay in between. The CDR3 region is CASSQDWLPSTDTQYF. The CDR3 DNA is TGCGCCAGCAGCCAAGATTGGCTTCCCAGCACAGATACGCAGTATTTT.

The rearrangement links TRBV11-2 to TRBJ2-7, with TRBD1 matching 7 bases. The CDR3 covers 16 residues. Per germline, CDR1 SGHAT and CDR2 FQNNGV. The J segment lost 2 bases and the V segment lost 1 base, leaving 8 bases of the junction unmatched. The CDR3 nucleotides are TGTGCCAGCAGCTTAGCTTCCCTGCAGGGGGCCTACGAGCAGTACTTC. As protein: CASSLASLQGAYEQYF. The whole variable domain, remainder taken from reference TRBV11-2 and TRBJ2-7, is EAGVAQSPRYKIIEKRQSVAFWCNPISGHATLYWYQQILGQGPKLLIQFQNNGVVDDSQLPKDRFSAERLKGVDSTLKIQPAKLEDSAVYLCASSLASLQGAYEQYFGPGTRLTVT.

V usage is TRBV11-1 and J usage is TRBJ2-3; no clear D. Looked up from germline, CDR1 is SGHAT and CDR2 is FQDESV (reference sequence). V lost 4 bases, J lost 6 bases, and 8 bases lay in between. CDR3 size: 12 residues. Here the CDR3 DNA reads TGTGCCAGCAGCTCGAGTAGGGATACGCAGTATTTT. Translating it yields CASSSSRDTQYF.

This clone has just a few counts. V gene TRBV29-1 combines with J gene TRBJ1-1; possible D gene TRBD1, 6 bases. The CDR3 is 13 residues long. Per germline, CDR1 SQVTM and CDR2 ANQGSEA. Trimming removed 2 bases at V and 4 bases at J, with 11 bases between. CDR3 protein: CSVEKGGGTEAFF. The CDR3 coding sequence is TGCAGCGTTGAAAAGGGGGGGGGCACTGAAGCTTTCTTT.

Only one count was recorded for this clone. The rearrangement joins TRBV4-2 to TRBJ2-1; TRBD2 agrees at 14 bases. The CDR3 loop spans 20 amino acids. Losses at the gene ends were 2 bases for V and 0 bases for J; bases not matched to a gene: 9. The germline gives CDR1 LGHNA, CDR2 YNFKEQ. CDR3 loop: CASSQQGLAGASSSYNEQFF. CDR3 nucleotides: TGTGCCAGCAGCCAACAGGGACTAGCGGGGGCCTCTAGCTCCTACAATGAGCAGTTCTTC.

In this sample, this clone turned up a few times. Other DNA sequences in this specimen translate into the identical CDR3. This chain connects TRBV27 to TRBJ1-6; D ambiguous. V lost 3 bases to trimming and J lost 1 base, with 4 bases between them. CDR3 length: 14 amino acids. Germline CDR1 and CDR2: MNHEY and SMNVEV (reference sequence). CDR3 DNA sequence: TGTGCCAGCAGTTTTTCGTCCTATAATTCACCCCTCCACTTT. Translation: CASSFSSYNSPLHF.

A single count supports this clone. This chain links TRBV6-5 with TRBJ1-2, with 7 bases aligning to TRBD1. From germline, CDR1 is MNHEY and CDR2 SVGAGI. The CDR3 has 15 amino acids. With 7 bases clipped from V and 4 bases from J, the junction kept 12 bases outside the gene matches. CDR3 DNA: TGTGCCAGCACCCCCGGGACAGTCGGTTCCTATGGCTACACCTTC. This gives the protein CASTPGTVGSYGYTF.

The chain combines TRBV6-5 with TRBJ1-1; no clear D gene. This CDR3 is built from 13 residues. CDR1 is MNHEY, CDR2 SVGAGI, per germline. The germline V and J ends were trimmed by 6 bases and 1 base, with 9 bases remaining between them. The CDR3 DNA reads as TGTGCCAGCAGCCGTAACAGGAACACTGAAGCTTTCTTT. Translating gives CASSRNRNTEAFF.

The genes are TRBV28 and TRBJ2-3; 9 bases match TRBD2. The V gene's germline CDR1 is MDHEN and CDR2 SYDVKM. V shed 6 bases and J 0 bases; nucleotides not matched to a gene: 7. CDR3 length equals 16 residues. Written as DNA, the CDR3 is TGTGCCAGCAGAGACACTAGCGGGCAAAGCACAGATACGCAGTATTTT. Translated, it gives CASRDTSGQSTDTQYF.

About this clone itself: A far larger clone is one base from this, pointing to a likely read error. Because the CDR3 is missing its conserved closing phenylalanine or tryptophan, this is likely a read error. This chain links TRBV5-1 with TRBJ1-2; possibly TRBD1 for D (5 bases). CDR3 length: 16 residues. Germline V CDR1 and CDR2: SGHRS, YFSETQ. Trimming removed 4 bases at V and 2 bases at J, with 18 bases between. CDR3 DNA sequence: TGCGCCAGCAGCCCTCTTTCGGGACCGACCAACTATGGCTACACCCTC. This gives the protein CASSPLSGPTNYGYTL.

The chain combines TRBV4-3 with TRBJ1-6, with a tentative D call TRBD1 (6 bases). Trimming removed 1 base from V and 9 bases from J, with 7 bases in between. Germline V gene lookup returns CDR1 LGHNA and CDR2 YSLEER. This CDR3 is 13 amino acids long. The CDR3, as DNA: TGCGCCAGCAGCCAAGGACAGGTTTCACCCCTCCACTTT. This gives the protein CASSQGQVSPLHF.

The chain combines TRBV7-2 with TRBJ1-2; tentative D call: TRBD1 (5 bases). CDR1 is SGHTA, CDR2 FQGNSA, per germline. The CDR3 extends over 15 amino acids. V was shortened by 5 bases and J by 4 bases, with 17 bases between the two germline ends. The CDR3 DNA sequence: TGTGCCAGCAGCCCTCCGGGACGTCGGAGCTATGGCTACACCTTC. Its translation: CASSPPGRRSYGYTF. The complete variable domain, with remaining parts taken from reference TRBV7-2 and TRBJ1-2, reads GAGVSQSPSNKVTEKGKDVELRCDPISGHTALYWYRQSLGQGLEFLIYFQGNSAPDKSGLPSDRFSAERTGGSVSTLTIQRTQQEDSAVYLCASSPPGRRSYGYTFGSGTRLTVV.

The rearrangement joins TRBV2 to TRBJ2-7; 9 nucleotides agree with TRBD1. The CDR3 extends over 14 amino acids. Germline V gene sequence: CDR1 SNHLY, CDR2 FYNNEI. V shed 6 bases, J shed 0 bases, and the junction held 3 bases outside the gene matches. CDR3 DNA sequence: TGTGCCAGCAGCCGGGACAGGGCCTCCTACGAGCAGTACTTC. As protein: CASSRDRASYEQYF.